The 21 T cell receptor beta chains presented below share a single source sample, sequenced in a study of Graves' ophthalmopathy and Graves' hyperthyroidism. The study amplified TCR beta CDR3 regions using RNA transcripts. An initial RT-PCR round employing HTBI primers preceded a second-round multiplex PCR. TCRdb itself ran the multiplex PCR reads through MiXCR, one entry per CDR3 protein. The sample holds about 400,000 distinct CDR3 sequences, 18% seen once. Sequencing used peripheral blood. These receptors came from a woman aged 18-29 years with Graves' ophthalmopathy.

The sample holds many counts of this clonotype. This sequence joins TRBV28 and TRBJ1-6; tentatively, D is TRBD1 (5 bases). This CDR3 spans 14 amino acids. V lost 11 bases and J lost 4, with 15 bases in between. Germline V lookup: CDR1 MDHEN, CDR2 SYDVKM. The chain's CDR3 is CAGGTGGYNSPLHF. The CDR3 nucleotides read TGTGCCGGAGGGACGGGAGGTTATAATTCACCCCTCCACTTT.

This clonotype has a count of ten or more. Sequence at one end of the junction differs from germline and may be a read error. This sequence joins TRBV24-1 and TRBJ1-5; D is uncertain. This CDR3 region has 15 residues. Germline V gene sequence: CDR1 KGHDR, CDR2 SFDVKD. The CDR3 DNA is TGTGCCGCCAGTGACCCCCGGGTTGGCAATCAGCCCCAGCATTTT. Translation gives CAASDPRVGNQPQHF.

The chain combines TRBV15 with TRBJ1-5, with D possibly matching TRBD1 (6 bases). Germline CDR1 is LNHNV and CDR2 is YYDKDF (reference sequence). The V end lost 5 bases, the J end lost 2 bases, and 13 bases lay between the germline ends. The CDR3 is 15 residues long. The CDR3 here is CATSGGATGNQPQHF. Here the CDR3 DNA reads TGTGCCACCAGCGGGGGGGCGACTGGCAATCAGCCCCAGCATTTT.

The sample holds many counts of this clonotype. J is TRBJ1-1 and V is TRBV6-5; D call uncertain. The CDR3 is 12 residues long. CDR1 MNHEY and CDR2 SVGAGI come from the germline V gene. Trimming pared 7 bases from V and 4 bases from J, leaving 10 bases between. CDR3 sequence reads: CASNLRSTEAFF. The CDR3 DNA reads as TGTGCCAGCAACCTAAGGAGCACTGAAGCTTTCTTT.

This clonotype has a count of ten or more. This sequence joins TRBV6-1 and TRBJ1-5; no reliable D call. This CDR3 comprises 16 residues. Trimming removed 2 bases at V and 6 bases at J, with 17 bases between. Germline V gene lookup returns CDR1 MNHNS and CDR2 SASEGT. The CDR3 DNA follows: TGTGCCAGCAGTGAAAGAAAGAGGGTCCGGGGTCAGCCCCAGCATTTT. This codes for CASSERKRVRGQPQHF.

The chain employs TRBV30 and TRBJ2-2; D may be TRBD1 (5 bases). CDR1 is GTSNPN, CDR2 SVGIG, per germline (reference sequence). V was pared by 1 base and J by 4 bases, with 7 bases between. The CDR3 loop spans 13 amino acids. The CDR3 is CAWSDRGTGELFF. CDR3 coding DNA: TGTGCCTGGAGTGATAGGGGCACCGGGGAGCTGTTTTTT. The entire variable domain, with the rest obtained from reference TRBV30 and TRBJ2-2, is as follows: SQTIHQWPATLVQPVGSPLSLECTVEGTSNPNLYWYRQAAGRGLQLLFYSVGIGQISSEVPQNLSASRPQDRQFILSSKKLLLSDSGFYLCAWSDRGTGELFFGEGSRLTVL.

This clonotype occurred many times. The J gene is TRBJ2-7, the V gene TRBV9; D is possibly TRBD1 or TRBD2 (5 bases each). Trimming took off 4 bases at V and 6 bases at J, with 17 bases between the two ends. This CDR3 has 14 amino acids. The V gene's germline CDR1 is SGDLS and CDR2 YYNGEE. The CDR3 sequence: CASSPIVQGAEQYF. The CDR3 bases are TGTGCCAGCAGCCCTATAGTCCAGGGAGCCGAGCAGTACTTC.

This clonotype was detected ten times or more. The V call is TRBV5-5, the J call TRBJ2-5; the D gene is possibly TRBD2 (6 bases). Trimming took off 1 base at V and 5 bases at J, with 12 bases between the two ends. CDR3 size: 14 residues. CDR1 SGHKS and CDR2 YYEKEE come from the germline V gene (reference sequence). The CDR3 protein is CASSLLRGSETQYF. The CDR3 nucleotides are TGTGCCAGCAGCTTGTTACGGGGGAGCGAGACCCAGTACTTC. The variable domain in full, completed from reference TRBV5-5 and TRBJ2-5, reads DAGVTQSPTHLIKTRGQQVTLRCSPISGHKSVSWYQQVLGQGPQFIFQYYEKEERGRGNFPDRFSARQFPNYSSELNVNALLLGDSALYLCASSLLRGSETQYFGPGTRLLVL.

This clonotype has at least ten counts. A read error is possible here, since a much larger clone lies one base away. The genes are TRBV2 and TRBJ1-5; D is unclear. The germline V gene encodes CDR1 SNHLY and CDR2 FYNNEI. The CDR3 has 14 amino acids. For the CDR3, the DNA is TGTGCCAACAGTTCGGTTAACAGCAATCAGCCCCAGCATTTT. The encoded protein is CANSSVNSNQPQHF.

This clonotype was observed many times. The chain's CDR3 is CASGLGQTEAFF. The CDR3 nucleotides read TGTGCTAGTGGTTTGGGACAGACTGAAGCTTTCTTT. The genes are TRBV12-5 and TRBJ1-1; a weak D match, TRBD1 (5 bases). This CDR3 is built from 12 residues. Germline V gene lookup returns CDR1 LGHNT and CDR2 FRNRAP. Between the trimmed V and J ends, which lost 1 base and 5 bases, there was a span of 5 bases. The full variable domain, rest sourced from reference TRBV12-5 and TRBJ1-1, is DARVTQTPRHKVTEMGQEVTMRCQPILGHNTVFWYRQTMMQGLELLAYFRNRAPLDDSGMPKDRFSAEMPDATLATLKIQPSEPRDSAVYFCASGLGQTEAFFGQGTRLTVV.

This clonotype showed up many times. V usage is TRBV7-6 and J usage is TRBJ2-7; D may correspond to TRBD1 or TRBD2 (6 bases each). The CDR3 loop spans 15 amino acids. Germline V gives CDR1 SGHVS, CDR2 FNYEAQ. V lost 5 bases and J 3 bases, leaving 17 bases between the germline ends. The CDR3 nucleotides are TGTGCCAGCAGCCCCTCAAGGGGGGCGCACTACGAGCAGTACTTC. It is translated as CASSPSRGAHYEQYF.

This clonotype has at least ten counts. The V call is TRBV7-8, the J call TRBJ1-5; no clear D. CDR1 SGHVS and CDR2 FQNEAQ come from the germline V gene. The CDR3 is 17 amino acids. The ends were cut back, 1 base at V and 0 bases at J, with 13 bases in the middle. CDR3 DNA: TGTGCCAGCAGCTTAGTGGGCAGATCTCTTAGCAATCAGCCCCAGCATTTT. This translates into CASSLVGRSLSNQPQHF.

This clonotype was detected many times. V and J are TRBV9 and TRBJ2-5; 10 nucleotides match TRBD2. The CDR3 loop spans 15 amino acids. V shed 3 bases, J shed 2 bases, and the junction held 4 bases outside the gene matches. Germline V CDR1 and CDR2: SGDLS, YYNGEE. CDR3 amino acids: CASSAKLAGQETQYF. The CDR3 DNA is TGTGCCAGCAGCGCCAAACTAGCGGGGCAAGAGACCCAGTACTTC.

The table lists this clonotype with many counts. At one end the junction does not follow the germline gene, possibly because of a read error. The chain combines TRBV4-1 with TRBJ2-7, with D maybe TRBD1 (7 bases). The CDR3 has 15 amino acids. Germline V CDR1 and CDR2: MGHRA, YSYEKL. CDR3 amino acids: CASGHTGDLIYEQYF. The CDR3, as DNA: TGCGCCAGCGGCCATACAGGGGACTTAATCTACGAGCAGTACTTC.

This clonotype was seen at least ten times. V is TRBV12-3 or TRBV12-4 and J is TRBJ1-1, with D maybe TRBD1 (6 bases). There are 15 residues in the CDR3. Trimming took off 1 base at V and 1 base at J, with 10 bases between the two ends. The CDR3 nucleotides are TGTGCCAGCAGTTTAGGGGGGGCAAGGAACACTGAAGCTTTCTTT. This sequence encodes CASSLGGARNTEAFF.

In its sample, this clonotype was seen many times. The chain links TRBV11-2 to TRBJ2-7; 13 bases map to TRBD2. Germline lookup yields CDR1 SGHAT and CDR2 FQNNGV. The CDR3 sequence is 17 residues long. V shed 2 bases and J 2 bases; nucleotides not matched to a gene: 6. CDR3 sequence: CASSLSGLAGDTYEQYF. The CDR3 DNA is TGTGCCAGCAGCTTATCTGGACTAGCGGGAGATACCTACGAGCAGTACTTC. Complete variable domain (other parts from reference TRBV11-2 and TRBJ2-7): EAGVAQSPRYKIIEKRQSVAFWCNPISGHATLYWYQQILGQGPKLLIQFQNNGVVDDSQLPKDRFSAERLKGVDSTLKIQPAKLEDSAVYLCASSLSGLAGDTYEQYFGPGTRLTVT.

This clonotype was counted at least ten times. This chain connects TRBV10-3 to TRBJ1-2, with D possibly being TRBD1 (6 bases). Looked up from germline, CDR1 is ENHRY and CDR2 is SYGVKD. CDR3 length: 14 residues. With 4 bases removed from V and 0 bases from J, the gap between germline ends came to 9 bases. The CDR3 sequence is CAISGTASNYGYTF. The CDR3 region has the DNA TGTGCCATCAGTGGGACAGCCTCTAACTATGGCTACACCTTC.

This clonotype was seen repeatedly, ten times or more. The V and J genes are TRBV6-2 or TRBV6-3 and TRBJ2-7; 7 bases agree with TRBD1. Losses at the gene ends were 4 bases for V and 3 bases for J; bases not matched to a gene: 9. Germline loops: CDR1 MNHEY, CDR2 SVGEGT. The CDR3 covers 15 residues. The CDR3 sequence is CASSSLRGNVYEQYF. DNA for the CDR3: TGTGCCAGCAGTTCCCTCAGGGGGAATGTCTACGAGCAGTACTTC.

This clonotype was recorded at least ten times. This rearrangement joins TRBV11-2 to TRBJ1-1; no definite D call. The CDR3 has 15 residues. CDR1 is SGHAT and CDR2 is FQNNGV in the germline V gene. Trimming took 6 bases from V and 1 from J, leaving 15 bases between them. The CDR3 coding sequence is TGTGCCAGCAGGACCTTCCCAAACCGGAACACTGAAGCTTTCTTT. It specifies CASRTFPNRNTEAFF.

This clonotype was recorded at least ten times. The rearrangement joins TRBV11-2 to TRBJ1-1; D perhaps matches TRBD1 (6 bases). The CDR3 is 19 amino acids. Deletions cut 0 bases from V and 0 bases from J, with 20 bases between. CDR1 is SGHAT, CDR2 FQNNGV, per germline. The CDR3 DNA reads TGTGCCAGCAGCTTAGAGGGATTGAGGACAGCTTCATTGAACACTGAAGCTTTCTTT. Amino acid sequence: CASSLEGLRTASLNTEAFF.

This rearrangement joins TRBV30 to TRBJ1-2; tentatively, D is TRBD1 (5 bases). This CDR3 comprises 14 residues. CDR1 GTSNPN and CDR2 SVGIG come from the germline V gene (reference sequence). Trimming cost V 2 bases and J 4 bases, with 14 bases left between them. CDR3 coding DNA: TGTGCCTGGAGTAGGGCCAGGGCTGGCTATGGCTACACCTTC. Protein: CAWSRARAGYGYTF.